The next 14 T cell receptor beta chains were all read from a single sample in a study of cytomegalovirus exposure and HLA in healthy donors. Profiled with immunoSEQ multiplex PCR; TCRdb holds only in-frame clones, not every one. Found here are hundreds of thousands of clones, roughly 91% of them singletons; the top ten hold 2%. The sample comprised PBMCs. The receptors shown here come from a woman younger than 30 in good health and CMV-seropositive.

V usage is TRBV2 and J usage is TRBJ2-5; TRBD2 aligns across 7 bases. V was clipped by 3 bases and J by 0 bases; unmatched bases: 4. The CDR3 runs to 15 residues. The germline gives CDR1 SNHLY, CDR2 FYNNEI. CDR3 coding DNA: TGTGCCAGCAGTGATAGCGGGCGGTACCAAGAGACCCAGTACTTC. Its protein is CASSDSGRYQETQYF.

The CDR3 loop is CAIRGTGGGETQYF. The CDR3 nucleotides read TGTGCCATCAGGGGGACAGGGGGGGGAGAGACCCAGTACTTC. This chain links TRBV10-3 with TRBJ2-5; TRBD1 matches 11 bases. V trimming: 6 bases; J trimming: 4 bases; junction bases outside the gene matches: 4. Germline loops: CDR1 ENHRY, CDR2 SYGVKD. CDR3 length: 14 residues.

The chain employs TRBV19 and TRBJ1-2, with unresolved D. The V and J ends lost 3 bases and 8 bases respectively, with 19 bases between them. The CDR3 spans 15 residues. Germline CDR1 is LNHDA and CDR2 is SQIVND (reference sequence). CDR3 coding DNA: TGTGCCAGTAGTATGGCCGCCGGGGAGACGAGCGGCTACACCTTC. It yields the protein CASSMAAGETSGYTF.

This chain links TRBV5-1 with TRBJ2-6; TRBD1 might be the D (6 bases). CDR1 is SGHRS, CDR2 YFSETQ, per germline. V was trimmed by 8 bases and J by 13 bases, leaving 10 bases between them. The CDR3 is made up of 10 amino acids. CDR3 region: CARPRGVLTF. The CDR3 region has the DNA TGCGCCAGACCAAGGGGGGTCCTGACTTTC.

The gene calls are TRBV6-6 and TRBJ2-6; weak D call: TRBD1 (5 bases). Deletions cut 11 bases from V and 1 base from J, with 9 bases between. The CDR3 is made up of 13 amino acids. Germline V lookup: CDR1 MNHNY, CDR2 SVGAGI (reference sequence). The CDR3 nucleotides read TGTGCCGTCAGGGTATCTGGGGCCAACGTCCTGACTTTC. This encodes CAVRVSGANVLTF.

V usage is TRBV4-1 and J usage is TRBJ1-2; D gene unclear. Trimming left V 4 bases short and J 4 bases short, with 22 bases between. This CDR3 spans 17 amino acids. Germline V lookup: CDR1 MGHRA, CDR2 YSYEKL. CDR3 sequence reads: CASSPLKSAILSYGYTF. CDR3 bases: TGCGCCAGCAGCCCCTTAAAGAGCGCGATCCTGAGCTATGGCTACACCTTC.

The rearrangement joins TRBV9 to TRBJ2-2; 10 bases match TRBD2. The CDR3 has 18 amino acids. Germline CDR1 and CDR2: SGDLS and YYNGEE. V was pared by 0 bases and J by 4 bases, with 9 bases of the junction left unmatched. As DNA, the CDR3 is TGTGCCAGCAGCGTAGGGGTTTCGACTAGCGGGCCCACCGGGGAGCTGTTTTTT. Its protein product is CASSVGVSTSGPTGELFF.

The chain recombines TRBV4-1 with TRBJ2-1, with TRBD2 matching over 15 bases. The CDR3 extends over 16 amino acids. V trimming: 0 bases; J trimming: 8 bases; junction bases outside the gene matches: 2. Germline CDR1 is MGHRA and CDR2 is YSYEKL. CDR3: CASSQEGTSGRHEQFF. CDR3 sequence (DNA): TGCGCCAGCAGCCAAGAGGGGACTAGCGGGAGGCATGAGCAGTTCTTC.

Concerning this clone: This specimen includes other DNA sequences encoding the same CDR3. The J gene is TRBJ1-2, the V gene TRBV6-5; TRBD1 agrees at 7 bases. V gave up 5 bases and J gave up 3 bases; unmatched junction bases: 6. The CDR3 has 14 amino acids. Germline V gene data show CDR1 as MNHEY and CDR2 as SVGAGI. The CDR3 DNA reads as TGTGCCAGCAGTCCGTCCGGGACAGACTATGGCTACACCTTC. It yields the protein CASSPSGTDYGYTF.

The chain joins TRBV2 to TRBJ1-1; tentative D call: TRBD1 (5 bases). In germline, CDR1 is SNHLY, CDR2 FYNNEI. V lost 7 bases to trimming and J lost 4 bases, with 10 bases between them. The CDR3 consists of 12 residues. The CDR3 spells CASIQGFTEAFF. CDR3 nucleotide sequence: TGTGCCAGCATTCAGGGATTCACTGAAGCTTTCTTT. Complete variable domain (other parts from reference TRBV2 and TRBJ1-1): EPEVTQTPSHQVTQMGQEVILRCVPISNHLYFYWYRQILGQKVEFLVSFYNNEISEKSEIFDDQFSVERPDGSNFTLKIRSTKLEDSAMYFCASIQGFTEAFFGQGTRLTVV.

This clone was seen only a few times. The CDR3 coding sequence is TGTGCCAGCGGGTCGACAGCTGATGACTCTGGAAACACCATATATTTT. It translates to CASGSTADDSGNTIYF. The J gene is TRBJ1-3, the V gene TRBV2, with a weak D call TRBD1 (5 bases). The V gene's germline CDR1 is SNHLY and CDR2 FYNNEI. The CDR3 loop spans 16 amino acids. The V and J ends lost 8 bases and 0 bases respectively, with 17 bases between them.

Regarding this clone: Sequence at one end of the junction differs from germline and may be a read error. This chain connects TRBV10-3 to TRBJ1-3; 11 bases are shared with TRBD1. This CDR3 spans 13 amino acids. Germline V gives CDR1 ENHRY, CDR2 SYGVKD. For the CDR3, the DNA is TGTGCCATCAGTGATGGACAGGGGGCTGAGAAGGTTTTT. Protein product: CAISDGQGAEKVF.

The chain is built from TRBV7-8 and TRBJ2-7; TRBD2 is a possible D gene (6 bases). The CDR3 covers 14 residues. The V gene's germline CDR1 is SGHVS and CDR2 FQNEAQ. With 3 bases removed from V and 2 bases from J, the gap between germline ends came to 11 bases. For the CDR3, the DNA is TGTGCCAGCAGCTTGGGGAGGACGACCTACGAGCAGTACTTC. Protein product: CASSLGRTTYEQYF.

The chain links TRBV10-2 to TRBJ2-7, with D perhaps matching TRBD1 (6 bases). The CDR3 totals 15 residues. The germline V gene has CDR1 WSHSY and CDR2 SAAADI. The germline V and J ends were trimmed by 9 bases and 2 bases, with 20 bases remaining between them. In nucleotides, the CDR3 is TGCGCCAGTAGGGGCGTAACAGGGATCGCCTACGAGCAGTACTTC. It specifies CASRGVTGIAYEQYF.